This TCR beta chain was identified during a study of blood T cell repertoires in COVID-19. Study overall: The United States, Italy and Spain supplied acute and convalescent COVID-19 samples.

Generated by immunoSEQ multiplex PCR, the TCRdb table keeps only in-frame clones and is missing some. Here the sample spans a few hundred thousand clones, roughly nine tenths being singletons. The germline V gene has CDR1 LNHDA and CDR2 SQIVND (reference sequence). Trimming removed 4 bases from V and 3 bases from J; junction bases left unmatched: 2. The CDR3 sequence is 15 residues long. The TCR sequence derives from a man aged 18 to 29 who had recovered from COVID-19. What was sequenced was PBMCs or T cells enriched from blood (not recorded which). The chain uses TRBV19 and TRBJ2-2, with TRBD2 identical over 10 bases. The CDR3 protein is CASSTGLAYTGELFF. CDR3 DNA: TGTGCCAGTAGTACGGGACTAGCGTACACCGGGGAGCTGTTTTTT.